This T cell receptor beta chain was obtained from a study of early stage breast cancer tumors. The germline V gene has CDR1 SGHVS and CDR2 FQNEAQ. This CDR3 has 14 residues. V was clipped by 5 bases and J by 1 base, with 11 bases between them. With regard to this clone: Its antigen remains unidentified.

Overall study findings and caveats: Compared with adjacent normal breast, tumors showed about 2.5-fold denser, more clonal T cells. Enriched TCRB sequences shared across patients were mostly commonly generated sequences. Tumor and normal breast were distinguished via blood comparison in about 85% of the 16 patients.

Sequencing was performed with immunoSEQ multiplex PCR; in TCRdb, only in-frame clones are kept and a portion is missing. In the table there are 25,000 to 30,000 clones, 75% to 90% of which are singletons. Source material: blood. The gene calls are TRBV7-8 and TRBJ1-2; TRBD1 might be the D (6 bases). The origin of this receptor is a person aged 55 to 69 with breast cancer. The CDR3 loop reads CASSPSRGNYGYTF. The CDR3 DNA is TGTGCCAGCAGCCCCAGCAGGGGTAACTATGGCTACACCTTC.